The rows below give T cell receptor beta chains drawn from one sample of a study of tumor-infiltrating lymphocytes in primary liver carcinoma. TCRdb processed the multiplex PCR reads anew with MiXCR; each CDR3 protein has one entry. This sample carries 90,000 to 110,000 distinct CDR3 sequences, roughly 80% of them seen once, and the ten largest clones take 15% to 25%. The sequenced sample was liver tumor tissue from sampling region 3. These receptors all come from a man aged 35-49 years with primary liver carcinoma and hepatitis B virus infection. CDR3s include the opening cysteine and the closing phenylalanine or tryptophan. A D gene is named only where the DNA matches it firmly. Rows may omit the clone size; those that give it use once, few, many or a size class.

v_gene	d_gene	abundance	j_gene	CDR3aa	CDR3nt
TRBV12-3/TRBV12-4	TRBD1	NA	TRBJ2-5	CASSRSGTGAQYF	TGTGCCAGCAGCCGAAGCGGGACAGGGGCCCAGTATTTC
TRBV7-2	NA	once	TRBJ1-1	CASSSQGVKGTKAFF	TGTGCTAGCAGCTCCCAGGGCGTCAAGGGAACTAAAGCTTTCTTT
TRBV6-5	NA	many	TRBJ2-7	CASSYSLGGEAYEQYF	TGTGCCAGCAGTTACTCCCTCGGAGGGGAGGCCTACGAGCAGTACTTC
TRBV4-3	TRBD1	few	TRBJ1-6	CASSTWDRGRNSPLHF	TGCGCCAGCAGCACCTGGGACAGGGGAAGAAATTCACCCCTCCACTTT
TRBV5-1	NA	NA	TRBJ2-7	CASSTSRGRSNEQYF	TGCGCCAGCAGCACATCCCGGGGACGGTCCAACGAGCAGTACTTC
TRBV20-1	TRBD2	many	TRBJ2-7	CSALTSGRADEQYF	TGCAGCGCCCTTACTAGCGGGAGAGCAGACGAGCAGTACTTC
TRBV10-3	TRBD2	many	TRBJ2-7	CAISGPGLAGRTYEQYF	TGTGCCATCAGTGGACCGGGACTAGCGGGAAGGACCTACGAGCAGTACTTC
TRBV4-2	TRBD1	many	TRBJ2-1	CASSQGQGSSYNEQFF	TGTGCCAGCAGCCAAGGACAGGGAAGCTCCTACAATGAGCAGTTCTTC
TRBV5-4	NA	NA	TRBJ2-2	CAGSFGRNRASRAGELFF	TGTGCCGGCAGCTTTGGGCGAAATAGGGCTAGCAGGGCCGGGGAGCTGTTTTTT
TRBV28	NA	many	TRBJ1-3	CASSLRSAGVQRNTIYF	TGTGCCAGCAGTCTTCGATCAGCTGGGGTCCAAAGAAACACCATATATTTT
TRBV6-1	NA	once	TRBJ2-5	CASSEAVCGRETQYF	TGTGCCAGCAGTGAAGCTGTGTGCGGCCGAGAGACCCAGTACTTC
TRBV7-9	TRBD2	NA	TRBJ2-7	CASSPWGSAGGSYEQYF	TGTGCCAGCAGCCCCTGGGGGTCGGCGGGAGGCTCCTACGAGCAGTACTTC
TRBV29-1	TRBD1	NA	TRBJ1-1	CSVSQDRAEAFF	TGTAGCGTCTCTCAGGACAGGGCTGAAGCCTTCTTT
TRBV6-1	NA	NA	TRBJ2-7	CASSEDPGGGSYEWYF	TGTGCCAGCAGTGAGGATCCAGGGGGGGGCTCCTACGAGTGGTACTTC
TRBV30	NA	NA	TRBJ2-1	CAWSVAMGGFGRFYNEQFF	TGTGCCTGGAGTGTAGCAATGGGCGGGTTTGGCAGGTTCTACAATGAGCAGTTCTTC
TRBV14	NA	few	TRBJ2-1	CASTQNLDTSEQFF	TGTGCCAGCACTCAAAATCTCGACACCAGTGAGCAGTTCTTC
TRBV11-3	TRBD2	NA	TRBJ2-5	CASSPSSIQGTGRETQQF	TGTGCCAGCAGCCCTAGCTCAATCCAAGGTACTGGGCGGGAGACCCAGCAATTC
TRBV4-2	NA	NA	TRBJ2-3	CASSQVSIGSVRTTDTQYF	TGTGCCAGCAGCCAAGTATCCATCGGTAGCGTGAGGACAACAGATACGCAGTATTTT
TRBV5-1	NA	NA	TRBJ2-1	CADSLVGEPYNEQFF	TGCGCCGACAGCTTGGTTGGGGAGCCCTACAATGAGCAGTTCTTC
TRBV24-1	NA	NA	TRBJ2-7	CATSNTASYEQYF	TGTGCTACCAGCAACACGGCCTCCTACGAGCAATACTTC
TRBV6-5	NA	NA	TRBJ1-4	CASERENEKLFF	TGTGCCAGCGAGCGGGAGAATGAAAAACTGTTTTTC
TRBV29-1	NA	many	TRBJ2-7	CSPRGGTYEQYF	TGCAGCCCCAGGGGGGGGACCTACGAGCAGTACTTC
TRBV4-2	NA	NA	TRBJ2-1	CTSSQDGGGANREQFF	TGTACCAGTAGCCAAGATGGTGGCGGGGCAAATAGGGAGCAGTTCTTC
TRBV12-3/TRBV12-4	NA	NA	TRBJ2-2	CANSLRGGRMTGELFF	TGTGCCAACAGCCTCCGTGGAGGGCGAATGACCGGGGAGCTGTTTTTT
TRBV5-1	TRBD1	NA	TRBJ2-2	CTSSDRDPNTGELFF	TGCACCAGCAGCGACAGGGACCCGAACACCGGGGAGCTGTTCTTT
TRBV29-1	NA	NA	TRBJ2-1	CSGLSGDEQLF	TGCAGTGGTTTGAGCGGCGATGAGCAGCTCTTC
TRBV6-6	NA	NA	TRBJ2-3	CASSYSPGQAHTDTQYF	TGTGCCAGCAGTTATTCTCCCGGTCAGGCGCACACAGATACGCAGTATTTT
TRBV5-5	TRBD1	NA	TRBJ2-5	CVSGLAKTGGGTQYF	TGTGTCAGCGGCTTAGCCAAAACAGGGGGAGGGACCCAGTACTTC
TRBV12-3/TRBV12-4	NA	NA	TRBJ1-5	CASRFGTGSHQPQHF	NA
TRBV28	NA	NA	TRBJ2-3	CAGSSRQGLTDTQYF	TGTGCCGGCAGTTCACGCCAAGGGCTCACAGATACGCAGTATTTT
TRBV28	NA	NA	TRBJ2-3	CASSLLWTSGSSTDTQYF	TGTGCCAGCAGTTTATTATGGACCAGTGGTTCTAGCACTGATACGCAGTATTTT
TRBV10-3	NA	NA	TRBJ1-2	CAINESTQSYGYTF	TGTGCCATCAATGAGTCGACTCAAAGTTATGGCTACACCTTC
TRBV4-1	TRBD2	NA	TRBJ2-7	CASSLERTSGRVYEQYF	TGCGCGAGCAGCCTGGAGAGGACTAGCGGGAGAGTTTACGAGCAGTACTTC
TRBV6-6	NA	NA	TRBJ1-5	CTSSYSDSAQDSNQPQHF	TGTACTAGCAGTTACTCTGACTCTGCCCAGGATTCCAATCAGCCCCAGCATTTT
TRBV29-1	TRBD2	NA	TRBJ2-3	CRVSGTSGRGDTQYF	TGCAGGGTTAGCGGGACCAGCGGGAGAGGGGATACGCAGTATTTT
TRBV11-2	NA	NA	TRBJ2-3	CASSSIRADTRYF	TGTGCCAGCAGCTCCATCAGGGCGGATACGAGGTATTTT
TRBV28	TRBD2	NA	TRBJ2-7	CTSSSTSGSRYEQYF	TGTACCAGCAGTTCAACTAGCGGGAGTCGATACGAGCAGTACTTC
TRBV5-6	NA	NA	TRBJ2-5	CASSSEASKETQYF	TGTGCCAGCAGCTCGGAGGCTAGTAAAGAGACCCAGTACTTC
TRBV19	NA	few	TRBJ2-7	CASSPGSIYEQYF	TGTGCCAGTAGCCCCGGGTCCATCTACGAGCAGTACTTC
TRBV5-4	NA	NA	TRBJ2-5	CASSLRLGARETQYF	TGTGCCAGCAGCTTAAGACTGGGGGCGCGGGAGACCCAGTACTTC
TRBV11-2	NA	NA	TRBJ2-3	CASSLNRQDDTQYF	TGTGCTAGCAGCTTAAACCGACAAGATGATACGCAGTATTTT
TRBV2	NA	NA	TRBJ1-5	CASSVHGGQPQHF	TGTGCCAGCAGTGTCCATGGGGGACAGCCCCAGCATTTT
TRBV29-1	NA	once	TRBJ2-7	CSVSPPMVKCYEQYF	TGCAGCGTAAGCCCTCCCATGGTCAAGTGCTACGAGCAGTACTTC
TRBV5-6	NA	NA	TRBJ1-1	CASSFHGFNTEAIF	TGTGCCAGCAGCTTTCACGGATTTAACACTGAGGCTATCTTT
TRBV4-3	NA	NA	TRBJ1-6	CASSSWETGRNSSLRF	TGCGCCAGCAGCTCCTGGGAGACGGGAAGGAATTCATCACTCCGCTTT
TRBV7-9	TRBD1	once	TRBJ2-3	CASRSDRDGADMQYF	TGTGCTAGCAGATCGGACAGGGACGGGGCAGATATGCAGTATTTT
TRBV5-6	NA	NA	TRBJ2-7	CASSLGTVYYVQYF	TGTGCCAGCAGCTTGGGGACAGTATACTACGTGCAGTACTTC
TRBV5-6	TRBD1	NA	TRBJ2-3	CADSRDRGSTDTQYF	TGTGCCGACAGCCGGGACAGGGGGAGCACAGATACGCAGTATTTT
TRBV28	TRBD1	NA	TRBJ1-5	CASSLPPGQGCQPQHF	TGTGCCAGCAGTTTGCCACCGGGACAGGGATGTCAGCCCCAGCACTTT
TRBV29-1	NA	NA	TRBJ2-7	CSVVGASAYEQYF	TGCAGCGTTGTTGGCGCCTCCGCCTACGAGCAGTACTTC